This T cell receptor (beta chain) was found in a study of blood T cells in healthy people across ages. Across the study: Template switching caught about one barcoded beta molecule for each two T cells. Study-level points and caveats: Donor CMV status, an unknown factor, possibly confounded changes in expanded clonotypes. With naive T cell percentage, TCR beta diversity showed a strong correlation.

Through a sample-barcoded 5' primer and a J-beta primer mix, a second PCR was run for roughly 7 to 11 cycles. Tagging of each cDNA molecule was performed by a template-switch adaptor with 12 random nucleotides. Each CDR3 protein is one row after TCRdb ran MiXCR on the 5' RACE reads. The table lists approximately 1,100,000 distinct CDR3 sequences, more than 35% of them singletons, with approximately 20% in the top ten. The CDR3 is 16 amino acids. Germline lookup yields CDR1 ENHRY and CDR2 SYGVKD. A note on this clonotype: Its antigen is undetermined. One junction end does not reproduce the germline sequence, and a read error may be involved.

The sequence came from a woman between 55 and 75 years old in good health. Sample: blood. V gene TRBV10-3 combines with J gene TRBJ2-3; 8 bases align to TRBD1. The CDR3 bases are TGTGCCATCAGTTCCCCTGGGACGACCGGGACAGGTACGCAGTATTTT. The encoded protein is CAISSPGTTGTGTQYF.